This is a list of T cell receptor beta chains from one sample in a study of T-cell memory formation after mild COVID-19. TCRdb reanalysed the 5' RACE reads using MiXCR and keeps one entry per CDR3 protein. The sample lists about 350,000 distinct CDR3 sequences, about 15% occurring once. The sequenced material came from PBMCs or a T cell subset sorted from them (not recorded which). The receptors shown here come from a man aged 18 to 30 who had mild COVID-19 (a few samples of this study predate the infection). Cell type and time point are not known. The CDR3 runs from the conserved cysteine through the conserved F or W. A D gene is named only where the DNA matches it firmly. Clone size, where shown, is once, few, many, or a class for clones that have expanded.

CDR3 length: 16; V gene: TRBV6-5; D gene: .; clone size: .; J gene: TRBJ2-6; CDR3 DNA: TGTGCCAGCAGTTACCGAAGTCCCCCTGGGGCCAACGTCCTGACTTTC; CDR3 protein: CASSYRSPPGANVLTF
CDR3 length: 17; V gene: TRBV11-2; D gene: .; clone size: .; J gene: TRBJ1-3; CDR3 DNA: TGTGCCAGCAGCTCTAGCGGCGGCCGGAACTCTGGAAACACCATATATTTT; CDR3 protein: CASSSSGGRNSGNTIYF
CDR3 length: 15; V gene: TRBV6-6; D gene: TRBD1; clone size: .; J gene: TRBJ1-4; CDR3 DNA: TGTGCCAGCAGTGCCCCGGGACAGGGATATGAAAAACTGTTTTTT; CDR3 protein: CASSAPGQGYEKLFF
CDR3 length: 13; V gene: TRBV12-3/TRBV12-4; D gene: .; clone size: .; J gene: TRBJ1-5; CDR3 DNA: TGTGCCAGCAGTTTGCATAGCAATCAGCCCCAGCATTTT; CDR3 protein: CASSLHSNQPQHF
CDR3 length: 13; V gene: TRBV27; D gene: .; clone size: few; J gene: TRBJ1-6; CDR3 DNA: TGTGCCAGCAGTTTCAACAAAAATTCACCCCTCCACTTT; CDR3 protein: CASSFNKNSPLHF
CDR3 length: 17; V gene: TRBV6-5; D gene: .; clone size: few; J gene: TRBJ1-1; CDR3 DNA: TGTGCCAGCAGTTACTCGTTTAGTGGTGGGACAATGACTGAAGCTTTCTTT; CDR3 protein: CASSYSFSGGTMTEAFF
CDR3 length: 15; V gene: TRBV5-6; D gene: .; clone size: few; J gene: TRBJ2-3; CDR3 DNA: TGTGCCAGCAGCTTGATGCGGGGCTCGGGAGATACGCAGTATTTT; CDR3 protein: CASSLMRGSGDTQYF
CDR3 length: 15; V gene: TRBV10-3; D gene: .; clone size: .; J gene: TRBJ1-2; CDR3 DNA: TGTGCCATCAGTGACCCATGGTCCAGGGTCTATGGCTACACCTTC; CDR3 protein: CAISDPWSRVYGYTF
CDR3 length: 15; V gene: TRBV7-6; D gene: .; clone size: few; J gene: TRBJ2-2; CDR3 DNA: TGTGCCAGCAGCACCAGGGGTACGAACACCGGGGAGCTGTTTTTT; CDR3 protein: CASSTRGTNTGELFF
CDR3 length: 16; V gene: TRBV12-3/TRBV12-4; D gene: TRBD1; clone size: few; J gene: TRBJ2-3; CDR3 DNA: TGTGCCAGCAGTTTTAGACAGGGGGTCTTCACAGATACGCAGTATTTT; CDR3 protein: CASSFRQGVFTDTQYF
CDR3 length: 16; V gene: TRBV2; D gene: .; clone size: few; J gene: TRBJ2-1; CDR3 DNA: TGTGCCAGCAGTGAAGAAGGCGCAGGTTATTCTGCTGAGCAGTTCTTC; CDR3 protein: CASSEEGAGYSAEQFF
CDR3 length: 13; V gene: TRBV12-3/TRBV12-4; D gene: TRBD1; clone size: .; J gene: TRBJ1-1; CDR3 DNA: TGTGCCAGCAGCCCTACAGGGGAAATCAGAGCTTTCTTT; CDR3 protein: CASSPTGEIRAFF
CDR3 length: 14; V gene: TRBV20-1; D gene: TRBD1; clone size: .; J gene: TRBJ1-1; CDR3 DNA: TGCAGTGCTAGAGATCGGACAGGAAGCACTGAAGCTTTCTTT; CDR3 protein: CSARDRTGSTEAFF
CDR3 length: 14; V gene: TRBV12-3/TRBV12-4; D gene: TRBD1; clone size: .; J gene: TRBJ2-4; CDR3 DNA: TGTGCCAGCAGCCTGGACAGGGGCCTCAACATTCAGTACTTC; CDR3 protein: CASSLDRGLNIQYF
CDR3 length: 12; V gene: TRBV30; D gene: .; clone size: .; J gene: TRBJ1-2; CDR3 DNA: TGTGCCTGGATGGCATCTAACTATGGCTACACCTTC; CDR3 protein: CAWMASNYGYTF
CDR3 length: 15; V gene: TRBV10-3; D gene: .; clone size: many; J gene: TRBJ2-5; CDR3 DNA: TGTGCCATCAGTGATCCAGCGGCCACGAAAGAGACCCAGTACTTC; CDR3 protein: CAISDPAATKETQYF
CDR3 length: 14; V gene: TRBV30; D gene: .; clone size: .; J gene: TRBJ2-3; CDR3 DNA: TGTGCCTGGAGTGTACGGGGCGCTGGGGATACGCAGTATTTT; CDR3 protein: CAWSVRGAGDTQYF
CDR3 length: 15; V gene: TRBV7-8; D gene: .; clone size: many; J gene: TRBJ2-5; CDR3 DNA: TGTGCCACCGCTTCCCAGACAGTGGTACAAGAGACCCAGTACTTC; CDR3 protein: CATASQTVVQETQYF
CDR3 length: 12; V gene: TRBV12-3/TRBV12-4; D gene: .; clone size: few; J gene: TRBJ1-6; CDR3 DNA: TGTGCCAGCTCCGGATCTAATTCACCCCTCCACTTT; CDR3 protein: CASSGSNSPLHF
CDR3 length: 15; V gene: TRBV27; D gene: TRBD1; clone size: many; J gene: TRBJ2-2; CDR3 DNA: TGTGCCAGCTGGGGACAGGGGACGACCACCGGGGAGCTGTTTTTT; CDR3 protein: CASWGQGTTTGELFF
CDR3 length: 15; V gene: TRBV7-3; D gene: .; clone size: .; J gene: TRBJ2-5; CDR3 DNA: TGTGCCAGCAGCGCCCCGGAACAGAACCAAGAGACCCAGTACTTC; CDR3 protein: CASSAPEQNQETQYF
CDR3 length: 16; V gene: TRBV28; D gene: .; clone size: few; J gene: TRBJ2-5; CDR3 DNA: TGTGCCAGCAGTTTCGGTGGTAGCCTTTCTCAAGAGACCCAGTACTTC; CDR3 protein: CASSFGGSLSQETQYF
CDR3 length: 14; V gene: TRBV5-1; D gene: .; clone size: few; J gene: TRBJ2-1; CDR3 DNA: TGCGCCAGCAGCTTCGGCAGTCCAGAAGGTGAGCAGTTCTTC; CDR3 protein: CASSFGSPEGEQFF
CDR3 length: 14; V gene: TRBV27; D gene: .; clone size: many; J gene: TRBJ1-6; CDR3 DNA: TGTGCCAGCATGGTGGGCTCTGTTAATTCACCCCTCCACTTT; CDR3 protein: CASMVGSVNSPLHF
CDR3 length: 15; V gene: TRBV10-3; D gene: TRBD2; clone size: many; J gene: TRBJ2-1; CDR3 DNA: TGTGCCATCACAAGCGCCGGGGGGAACTACAATGAGCAGTTCTTC; CDR3 protein: CAITSAGGNYNEQFF
CDR3 length: 13; V gene: TRBV9; D gene: .; clone size: .; J gene: TRBJ1-2; CDR3 DNA: TGTGCCAGCAGCGTAGCAGGGCCTTCCATCTACACCTTC; CDR3 protein: CASSVAGPSIYTF
CDR3 length: 12; V gene: TRBV5-1; D gene: .; clone size: many; J gene: TRBJ2-1; CDR3 DNA: TGCGCCAGCAGCTTGTCAATGAATGAGCAGTTCTTC; CDR3 protein: CASSLSMNEQFF
CDR3 length: 14; V gene: TRBV7-3; D gene: .; clone size: many; J gene: TRBJ2-2; CDR3 DNA: TGTGCCAGCACCCGAAGCTCGAACACCGGGGAGCTGTTTTTT; CDR3 protein: CASTRSSNTGELFF
CDR3 length: 14; V gene: TRBV7-2; D gene: TRBD2; clone size: .; J gene: TRBJ2-3; CDR3 DNA: TGTGCCAGCAAAGCGGGGGCCCACACAGATACGCAGTATTTT; CDR3 protein: CASKAGAHTDTQYF
CDR3 length: 14; V gene: TRBV5-4; D gene: TRBD2; clone size: .; J gene: TRBJ2-1; CDR3 DNA: TGTGCCAGCAGCCCCTCGAGCCTAGCGGGGGAGCCAGGCTTC; CDR3 protein: CASSPSSLAGEPGF
CDR3 length: 17; V gene: TRBV6-6; D gene: .; clone size: few; J gene: TRBJ2-4; CDR3 DNA: TGTGCCAGCAGTTACCCCGGGGGCGGTGGTACCAAAAACATTCAGTACTTC; CDR3 protein: CASSYPGGGGTKNIQYF
CDR3 length: 15; V gene: TRBV12-3/TRBV12-4; D gene: .; clone size: .; J gene: TRBJ2-7; CDR3 DNA: TGTGCCAGCAGCCGTTGGGAGGGACAGATCTACGAGCAGTACTTC; CDR3 protein: CASSRWEGQIYEQYF
CDR3 length: 13; V gene: TRBV30; D gene: .; clone size: .; J gene: TRBJ1-1; CDR3 DNA: TGTGCCTGGAGTGCACAGGAGAACACTGAAGCTTTCTTT; CDR3 protein: CAWSAQENTEAFF
CDR3 length: 15; V gene: TRBV9; D gene: .; clone size: .; J gene: TRBJ1-6; CDR3 DNA: TGTGCCAGCAGCATCGACAGTTCCCAGCATTCACCCCTCCACTTT; CDR3 protein: CASSIDSSQHSPLHF
CDR3 length: 16; V gene: TRBV5-1; D gene: TRBD1; clone size: few; J gene: TRBJ2-4; CDR3 DNA: TGCGCCAGCAAACCGGGACAGGGGACCGGGAGGAACATTCAGTACTTC; CDR3 protein: CASKPGQGTGRNIQYF
CDR3 length: 15; V gene: TRBV6-2/TRBV6-3; D gene: .; clone size: .; J gene: TRBJ2-3; CDR3 DNA: TGTGCCAGCAGTTACAGCCAGCCGGGCACAGATACGCAGTATTTT; CDR3 protein: CASSYSQPGTDTQYF
CDR3 length: 14; V gene: TRBV6-6; D gene: TRBD1; clone size: few; J gene: TRBJ2-3; CDR3 DNA: TGTGCCACTATAGGGGGCCCTAGCACAGATACGCAGTATTTT; CDR3 protein: CATIGGPSTDTQYF
CDR3 length: 13; V gene: TRBV9; D gene: .; clone size: many; J gene: TRBJ1-1; CDR3 DNA: TGTGCCAGCAGCGTAGATTTCCGGACTGAAGCTTTCTTT; CDR3 protein: CASSVDFRTEAFF
CDR3 length: 14; V gene: TRBV20-1; D gene: TRBD2; clone size: many; J gene: TRBJ2-2; CDR3 DNA: TGCAGTGCTCCTCGCAGGGAGGGCACCGGGGAGCTGTTTTTT; CDR3 protein: CSAPRREGTGELFF
CDR3 length: 14; V gene: TRBV13; D gene: .; clone size: few; J gene: TRBJ1-5; CDR3 DNA: TGTGCCAGCAGCTTAGGGGGATCGGGTCAGCCCCAGCATTTT; CDR3 protein: CASSLGGSGQPQHF
CDR3 length: 13; V gene: TRBV20-1; D gene: .; clone size: .; J gene: TRBJ2-7; CDR3 DNA: TGCAGTGCGGAAAAGCCCTCGGGGCGCGAGCAGTACTTC; CDR3 protein: CSAEKPSGREQYF
CDR3 length: 16; V gene: TRBV4-1; D gene: .; clone size: .; J gene: TRBJ2-1; CDR3 DNA: TGCGCCAGCAGCGATAGACAGAATAGACTAGTCCATGAGCAGTTCTTC; CDR3 protein: CASSDRQNRLVHEQFF
CDR3 length: 14; V gene: TRBV7-9; D gene: .; clone size: few; J gene: TRBJ2-3; CDR3 DNA: TGTGCCAGCAGCCCTCCGGAACGAACAGATACGCAGTATTTT; CDR3 protein: CASSPPERTDTQYF
CDR3 length: 16; V gene: TRBV7-2; D gene: TRBD1; clone size: many; J gene: TRBJ2-1; CDR3 DNA: TGTGCCAGCAGCTTAGATCGCAGGGGGCTAGGGAATGAGCAGTTCTTC; CDR3 protein: CASSLDRRGLGNEQFF
CDR3 length: 15; V gene: TRBV10-3; D gene: TRBD2; clone size: .; J gene: TRBJ2-1; CDR3 DNA: TGTGCCATCAGTGATCTAGCGGGGGGGCGCAGAGAGCAGTTCTTC; CDR3 protein: CAISDLAGGRREQFF
CDR3 length: 15; V gene: TRBV4-3; D gene: .; clone size: few; J gene: TRBJ2-6; CDR3 DNA: TGCGCCAGCAGCCAAGACTGGGTTGGGGCCAACGTCCTGACTTTC; CDR3 protein: CASSQDWVGANVLTF
CDR3 length: 13; V gene: TRBV7-2; D gene: .; clone size: .; J gene: TRBJ2-7; CDR3 DNA: TGTGCCAGCAGCCCTACTATTAGGTACGAGCAGTACTTC; CDR3 protein: CASSPTIRYEQYF
CDR3 length: 15; V gene: TRBV6-1; D gene: .; clone size: few; J gene: TRBJ2-1; CDR3 DNA: TGTGCCAGCAGTGATCCCGGGACCGCAAACAATGAGCAGTTCTTC; CDR3 protein: CASSDPGTANNEQFF
CDR3 length: 13; V gene: TRBV3-1; D gene: .; clone size: few; J gene: TRBJ2-7; CDR3 DNA: TGTGCCAGCAGCCAAGACGGTACCTACGAGCAGTACTTC; CDR3 protein: CASSQDGTYEQYF
CDR3 length: 13; V gene: TRBV2; D gene: .; clone size: .; J gene: TRBJ2-7; CDR3 DNA: TGTGCGACCGGGACGGCTCGCTCCTACGAGCAGTACTTC; CDR3 protein: CATGTARSYEQYF
CDR3 length: 15; V gene: TRBV4-1; D gene: .; clone size: few; J gene: TRBJ2-5; CDR3 DNA: TGCGCCAGCAGCCAAGGAGGAAGGGGCGTGAAGACCCAGTACTTC; CDR3 protein: CASSQGGRGVKTQYF
CDR3 length: 12; V gene: TRBV25-1; D gene: .; clone size: few; J gene: TRBJ2-5; CDR3 DNA: TGTGCCGCAGGAGAGGGGAGGCAGACCCAGTACTTC; CDR3 protein: CAAGEGRQTQYF
CDR3 length: 15; V gene: TRBV7-2; D gene: TRBD2; clone size: many; J gene: TRBJ2-1; CDR3 DNA: TGTGCCAGCAGCTTAGCCGCGGGGGGGCCGTTTGAGCAGTTCTTC; CDR3 protein: CASSLAAGGPFEQFF
CDR3 length: 13; V gene: TRBV20-1; D gene: TRBD1; clone size: many; J gene: TRBJ1-5; CDR3 DNA: TGCAGTGCTAGGCGGACAGGGGATCAGCCCCAGCATTTT; CDR3 protein: CSARRTGDQPQHF
CDR3 length: 16; V gene: TRBV7-3; D gene: TRBD2; clone size: .; J gene: TRBJ2-1; CDR3 DNA: TGTGCCAGCAGCGCACATAGCGGGGGAGCTTACAATGAGCAGTTCTTC; CDR3 protein: CASSAHSGGAYNEQFF